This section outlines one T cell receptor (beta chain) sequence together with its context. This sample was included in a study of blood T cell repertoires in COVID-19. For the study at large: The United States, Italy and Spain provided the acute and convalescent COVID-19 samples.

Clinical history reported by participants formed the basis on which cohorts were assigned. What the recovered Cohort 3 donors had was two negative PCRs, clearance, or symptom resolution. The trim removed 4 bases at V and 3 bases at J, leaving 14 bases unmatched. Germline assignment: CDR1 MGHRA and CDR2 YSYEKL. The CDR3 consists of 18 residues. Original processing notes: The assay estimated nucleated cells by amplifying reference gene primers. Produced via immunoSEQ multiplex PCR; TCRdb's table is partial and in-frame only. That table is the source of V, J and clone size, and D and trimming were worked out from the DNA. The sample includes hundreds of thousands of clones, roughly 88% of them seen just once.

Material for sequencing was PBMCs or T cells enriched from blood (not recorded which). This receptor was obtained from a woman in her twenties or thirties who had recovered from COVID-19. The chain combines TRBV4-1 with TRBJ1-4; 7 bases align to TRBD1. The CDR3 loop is CASSPRTGPLLANEKLFF. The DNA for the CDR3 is TGCGCCAGCAGCCCGAGGACAGGACCGTTACTTGCTAATGAAAAACTGTTTTTT.